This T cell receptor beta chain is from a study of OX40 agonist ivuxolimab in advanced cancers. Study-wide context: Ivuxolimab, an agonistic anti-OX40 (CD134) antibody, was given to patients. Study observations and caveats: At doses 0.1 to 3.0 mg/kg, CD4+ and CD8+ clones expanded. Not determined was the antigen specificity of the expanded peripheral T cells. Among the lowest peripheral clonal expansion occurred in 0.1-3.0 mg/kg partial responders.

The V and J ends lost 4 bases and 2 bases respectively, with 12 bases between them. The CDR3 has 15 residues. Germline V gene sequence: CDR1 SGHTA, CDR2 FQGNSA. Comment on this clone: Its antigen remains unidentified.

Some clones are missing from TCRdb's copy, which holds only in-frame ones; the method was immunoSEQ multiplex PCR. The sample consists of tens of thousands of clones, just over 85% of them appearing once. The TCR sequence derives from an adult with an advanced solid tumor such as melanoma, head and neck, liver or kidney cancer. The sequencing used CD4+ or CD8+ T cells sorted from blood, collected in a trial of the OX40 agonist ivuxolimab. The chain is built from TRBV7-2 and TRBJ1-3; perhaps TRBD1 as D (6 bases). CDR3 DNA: TGTGCCAGCAGCTCGGACAGATCCCCTGGAAACACCATATATTTT. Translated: CASSSDRSPGNTIYF.